This entry describes one T cell receptor (beta chain). Its antigen is still unknown. The entry originates in a study of regulatory and conventional T cells in RAG deficiency. Method: immunoSEQ multiplex PCR; TCRdb's copy keeps in-frame clones and lacks some. Of fewer than 40,000 clones in the sample, 75% to 80% were seen once. Points from the study as a whole: Shorter CDR3s in all patient subsets; >80% Treg-Tconv overlap in Omenn. Control T-cell subsets had markedly higher Shannon entropy and lower Simpson indices than RAG-deficient patients. Compared with controls, unique Treg TCR beta sequences dropped around 100-fold in Omenn syndrome and CID/AS.

The sorted conventional CD4+ T cells were CD25-low and CD127-high, with genomic DNA sequenced. CDR3 size: 16 residues. Germline CDR1 reads SGDLS; CDR2 reads YYNGEE. V was clipped by 4 bases and J by 2 bases, with 17 bases between them. These data also featured in a second study, about regulatory T cells. That source reports: Amplification used 52 TRBV primers and 13 TRBJ primers. Skewed V and J usage and few unique V-J pairs marked patient repertoires, most in Tregs.

This rearrangement joins TRBV9 to TRBJ2-3; a weak D match, TRBD2 (6 bases). The sequence came from a human donor in good health. Sequencing used CD4+ effector T cells sorted from blood. The CDR3 nucleotides read TGTGCCAGCAGCAGAGGGCCACGGGGGACCACAGATACGCAGTATTTT. It is translated as CASSRGPRGTTDTQYF.